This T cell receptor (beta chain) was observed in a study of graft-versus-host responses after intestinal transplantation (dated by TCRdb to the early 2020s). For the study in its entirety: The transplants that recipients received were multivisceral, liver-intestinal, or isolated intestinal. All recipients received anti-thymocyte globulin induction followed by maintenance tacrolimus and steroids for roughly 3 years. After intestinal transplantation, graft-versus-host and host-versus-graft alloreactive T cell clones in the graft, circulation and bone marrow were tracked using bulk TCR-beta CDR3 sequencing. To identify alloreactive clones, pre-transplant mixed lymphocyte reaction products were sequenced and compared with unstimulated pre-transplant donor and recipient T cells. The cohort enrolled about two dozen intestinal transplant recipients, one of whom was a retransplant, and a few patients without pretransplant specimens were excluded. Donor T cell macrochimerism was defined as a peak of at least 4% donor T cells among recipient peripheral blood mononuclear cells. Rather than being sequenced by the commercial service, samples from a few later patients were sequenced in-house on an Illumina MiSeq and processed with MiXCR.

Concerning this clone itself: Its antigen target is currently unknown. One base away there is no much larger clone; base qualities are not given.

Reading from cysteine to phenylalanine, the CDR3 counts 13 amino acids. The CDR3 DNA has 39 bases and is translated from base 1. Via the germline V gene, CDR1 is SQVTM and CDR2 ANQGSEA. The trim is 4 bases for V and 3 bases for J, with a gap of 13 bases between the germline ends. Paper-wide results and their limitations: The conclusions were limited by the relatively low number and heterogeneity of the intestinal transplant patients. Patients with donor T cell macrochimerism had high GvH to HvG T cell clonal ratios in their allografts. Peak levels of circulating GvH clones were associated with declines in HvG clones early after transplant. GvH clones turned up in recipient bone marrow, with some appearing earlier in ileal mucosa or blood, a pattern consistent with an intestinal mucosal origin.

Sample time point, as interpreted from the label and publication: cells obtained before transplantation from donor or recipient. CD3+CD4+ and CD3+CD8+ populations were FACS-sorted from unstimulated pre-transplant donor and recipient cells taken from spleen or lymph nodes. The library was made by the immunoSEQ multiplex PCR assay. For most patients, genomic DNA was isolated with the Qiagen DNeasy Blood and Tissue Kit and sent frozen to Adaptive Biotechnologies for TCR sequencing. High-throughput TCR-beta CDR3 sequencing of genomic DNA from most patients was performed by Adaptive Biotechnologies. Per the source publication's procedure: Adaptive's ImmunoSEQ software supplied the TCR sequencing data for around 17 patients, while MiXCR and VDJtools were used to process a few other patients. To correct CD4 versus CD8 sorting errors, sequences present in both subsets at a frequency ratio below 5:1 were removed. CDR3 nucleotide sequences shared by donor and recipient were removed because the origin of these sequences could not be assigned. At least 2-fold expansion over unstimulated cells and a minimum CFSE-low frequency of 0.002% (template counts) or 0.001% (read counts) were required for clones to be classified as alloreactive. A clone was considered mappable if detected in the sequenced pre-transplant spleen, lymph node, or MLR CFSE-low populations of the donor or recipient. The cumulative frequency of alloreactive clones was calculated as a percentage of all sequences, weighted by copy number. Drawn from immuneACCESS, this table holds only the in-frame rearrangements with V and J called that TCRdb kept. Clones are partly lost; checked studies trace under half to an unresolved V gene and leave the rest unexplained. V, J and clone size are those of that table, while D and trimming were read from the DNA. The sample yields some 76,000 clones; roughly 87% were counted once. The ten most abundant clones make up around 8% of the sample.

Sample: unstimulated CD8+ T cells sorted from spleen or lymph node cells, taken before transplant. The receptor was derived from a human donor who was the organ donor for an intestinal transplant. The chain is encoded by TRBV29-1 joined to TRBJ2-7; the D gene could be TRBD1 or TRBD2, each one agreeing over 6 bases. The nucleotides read TGCAGCGTTGTGGGGGGCCTACGCTACGAGCAGTACTTC. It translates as CSVVGGLRYEQYF.